A selection of T cell receptor beta chains follows, all from one sample in a study of T cell responses to AZD1222 COVID-19 vaccine. Repertoires were generated with immunoSEQ multiplex PCR, while TCRdb's copy carries only in-frame clones and drops some. The repertoire consists of roughly 110,000 clones, with 92% occurring once and the leading ten covering roughly 8.7%. Material: peripheral blood, obtained 28 days after the second AZD1222 dose. Every receptor here comes from an adult who received the AZD1222 COVID-19 vaccine. Both conserved end residues are part of each CDR3. A D gene is named only where the DNA matches it firmly. Clone size, where shown, is once, few, many, or a class for clones that have expanded.

J,D,size,V,CDR3,DNA
TRBJ1-6,TRBD1,NA,TRBV12-5,CASGLTGTGVGNSPLHF,TGTGCTAGTGGTTTGACCGGGACAGGGGTCGGTAATTCACCCCTCCACTTT
TRBJ2-7,NA,few,TRBV19,CASMGVQMYEQYF,TGTGCCAGTATGGGGGTACAAATGTACGAGCAGTACTTC
TRBJ2-7,TRBD2,NA,TRBV5-6,CASNTVGGYEQYF,TGTGCCAGCAACACGGTCGGGGGGTACGAGCAGTACTTC
TRBJ1-5,TRBD1,NA,TRBV29-1,CSVMTGKDQPQHF,TGCAGCGTAATGACAGGGAAGGATCAGCCCCAGCATTTT
TRBJ1-1,NA,NA,TRBV4-1,CASSQGRGGPTEAFF,TGCGCCAGCAGCCAAGGCAGAGGAGGTCCCACTGAAGCTTTCTTT
TRBJ2-1,NA,NA,TRBV10-3,CAISGHTNEQFF,TGTGCCATCAGTGGACACACCAATGAGCAGTTCTTC
TRBJ1-5,TRBD1,NA,TRBV6-2/TRBV6-3,CASSYSVRGIGNQPQHF,TGTGCCAGCAGTTACTCGGTCAGGGGGATTGGCAATCAGCCCCAGCATTTT
TRBJ1-1,NA,medium-sized,TRBV19,CASKTGGTEAFF,TGTGCCAGTAAAACCGGGGGGACTGAAGCTTTCTTT
TRBJ2-2,NA,NA,TRBV9,CASSPRRTGELFF,TGTGCCAGCAGCCCCCGCCGCACCGGGGAGCTGTTTTTT
TRBJ2-5,TRBD2,NA,TRBV2,CASKGTREETQYF,TGTGCCAGCAAAGGGACTAGAGAAGAGACCCAGTACTTC
TRBJ1-6,TRBD1,NA,TRBV19,CATEPGQRPNSPLHF,TGTGCCACCGAACCGGGACAGCGACCTAATTCACCCCTCCACTTT
TRBJ2-7,TRBD1,few,TRBV7-9,CASSHRDRGSYEQYF,TGTGCCAGCAGTCACCGGGACAGGGGATCTTACGAGCAGTACTTC
TRBJ1-2,NA,NA,TRBV4-3,CASSLTRGDYGYTF,TGCGCCAGCAGCTTGACACGTGGGGACTATGGCTACACCTTC
TRBJ2-7,NA,NA,TRBV5-6,CASSLELAAEQYF,TGTGCCAGCAGCTTGGAACTGGCAGCCGAGCAGTACTTC
TRBJ2-5,NA,NA,TRBV29-1,CSAPSGDGETQYF,TGCAGCGCCCCATCGGGGGACGGAGAGACCCAGTACTTC
TRBJ1-2,NA,NA,TRBV7-9,CASSLAGPQGYANYGYTF,TGTGCCAGCAGCTTAGCGGGTCCCCAGGGTTACGCTAACTATGGCTACACCTTC
TRBJ1-1,NA,NA,TRBV7-9,CASSLEGLTEAFF,TGTGCCAGCAGCTTAGAGGGGTTGACTGAAGCTTTCTTT
TRBJ1-2,NA,NA,TRBV7-2,CASSFAREDNYGYTF,TGTGCCAGCAGCTTTGCCAGGGAGGATAACTATGGCTACACCTTC
TRBJ1-1,TRBD1,NA,TRBV5-4,CASSSKKSGGTEAFF,TGTGCCAGCAGCTCGAAGAAATCAGGGGGCACTGAAGCTTTCTTT
TRBJ2-1,TRBD1,NA,TRBV30,CAWSVFVGTGKRGEQFF,TGTGCCTGGAGTGTCTTTGTTGGGACAGGCAAACGGGGTGAGCAGTTCTTC
TRBJ1-5,NA,NA,TRBV12-3/TRBV12-4,CASRDGSNQPQHF,TGTGCCAGCAGGGACGGTAGCAATCAGCCCCAGCATTTT
TRBJ2-2,NA,many,TRBV4-1,CASSYAAGELFF,TGCGCCAGCAGCTATGCCGCCGGGGAGCTGTTTTTT
TRBJ2-7,TRBD1,NA,TRBV7-3,CASSLRQGGEQYF,TGTGCCAGCAGCTTACGACAGGGGGGCGAGCAGTACTTC
TRBJ2-1,NA,NA,TRBV7-2,CASSLSGNEQFF,TGTGCCAGCAGCTTAAGCGGCAATGAGCAGTTCTTC
TRBJ2-1,TRBD2,NA,TRBV3-1/TRBV3-2,CASSQARGGNEQFF,TGTGCCAGCAGCCAAGCCCGCGGGGGCAATGAGCAGTTCTTC
TRBJ1-5,TRBD1,NA,TRBV29-1,CSATVSQGNQPQHF,TGCAGCGCTACGGTCTCACAGGGGAATCAGCCCCAGCATTTT
TRBJ1-4,NA,NA,TRBV11-2,CASRILGGEKLFF,TGTGCCAGCAGGATTTTGGGGGGCGAGAAACTGTTTTTT
TRBJ2-7,NA,NA,TRBV14,CASSQDFYATAQYF,TGTGCCAGCAGCCAAGATTTCTACGCTACGGCGCAGTACTTC
TRBJ1-1,NA,NA,TRBV30,CAWRQMNTEAFF,TGTGCCTGGAGACAGATGAACACTGAAGCTTTCTTT
TRBJ1-4,NA,NA,TRBV27,CASSLTGYEKLFF,TGTGCCAGCAGTTTAACAGGCTATGAAAAACTGTTTTTT
TRBJ1-5,NA,NA,TRBV19,CASSLGTSYSNQPQHF,TGTGCCAGTAGTCTCGGGACCTCATATAGCAATCAGCCCCAGCATTTT
TRBJ2-1,TRBD1,NA,TRBV19,CASSTRQGVYNEQFF,TGTGCCAGTAGTACCCGACAGGGGGTCTACAATGAGCAGTTCTTC
TRBJ1-2,NA,NA,TRBV7-9,CASSRTTPREDGYTF,TGTGCCAGCAGCCGTACGACACCGCGGGAGGATGGCTACACCTTC
TRBJ2-1,TRBD2,once,TRBV11-2,CASSSLGASGGALYNEQFF,TGTGCCAGCAGCTCCCTCGGGGCTAGCGGGGGGGCCCTCTACAATGAGCAGTTCTTC
TRBJ2-1,NA,few,TRBV10-3,CAISTGSRQFF,TGTGCCATCAGCACCGGGAGTCGGCAGTTCTTC
TRBJ1-1,NA,NA,TRBV6-5,CATIPWGTEAFF,TGTGCCACGATACCTTGGGGGACTGAAGCTTTCTTT
TRBJ1-5,NA,many,TRBV11-2,CASSPGGAGGQPQHF,TGTGCCAGCAGCCCGGGCGGGGCTGGGGGTCAGCCCCAGCATTTT
TRBJ1-1,TRBD1,NA,TRBV18,CASSPRQGDTEAFF,TGTGCCAGCTCACCGCGACAGGGGGACACTGAAGCTTTCTTT
TRBJ1-1,TRBD1,NA,TRBV3-1/TRBV3-2,CASSQSTGGYRNTEAFF,TGTGCCAGCAGCCAGTCGACAGGGGGCTATAGGAACACTGAAGCTTTCTTT
TRBJ1-1,NA,NA,TRBV15,CATSRRVVGPNTEAFF,TGTGCCACCAGCAGACGTGTCGTAGGGCCGAACACTGAAGCTTTCTTT